Listed below are T cell receptor beta chains from one sample, sequenced in a study of cytomegalovirus exposure and HLA in healthy donors. Sequenced by immunoSEQ multiplex PCR; TCRdb stores in-frame clones only, minus some. Of 200,000 or so clones in the sample, approximately 80% were seen once. Sequencing used PBMCs. Receptor source: a boy between 2 and 15 years old in good health and CMV-seronegative. CDR3s include the opening cysteine and the closing phenylalanine or tryptophan. The D gene is left open where the match is weak. Expanded clones are given a class, and other clones once, few, many or no size at all.

NA | TRBJ1-4 | TRBV7-9 | NA | TGTGCCAGCAGACGACAGACATCGGCAACTAATGAAAAACTGTTTTTT | CASRRQTSATNEKLFF
NA | TRBJ1-2 | TRBV27 | NA | TGTGCCAGCAGTCGCCACAGGGAGCCATATGGCTACACCTTC | CASSRHREPYGYTF
TRBD2 | TRBJ2-3 | TRBV4-2 | few | TGTGCCAGCAGCCAAAAATTCGGGGGGTATGACGGAGATACGCAGTATTTT | CASSQKFGGYDGDTQYF
TRBD1 | TRBJ2-7 | TRBV6-1 | NA | TGTGCCAGCTCGGACAGGGCCGAGCAGTACTTC | CASSDRAEQYF
TRBD2 | TRBJ2-5 | TRBV6-1 | NA | TGTGCCAGCAGTGGAACTAGCGGAGGCCAAGAGACCCAGTACTTC | CASSGTSGGQETQYF
NA | TRBJ1-1 | TRBV6-5 | few | TGTGCCAGCAGTTACTCGGACAGCACTGAAGCTTTCTTT | CASSYSDSTEAFF
NA | TRBJ2-1 | TRBV5-1 | NA | TGCGCCAGCAGCGACCTTTCCCTGGCGGATGGGTTCTTC | CASSDLSLADGFF
NA | TRBJ2-2 | TRBV5-1 | NA | TGCGCCAGCAGCTCCGGGATGGGCGGGGAGCTGTTTTTT | CASSSGMGGELFF
NA | TRBJ2-3 | TRBV5-4 | once | TGTGCCAGCAGCTTGGTGACCCGAGCGGGCACAGATACGCAGTATTTT | CASSLVTRAGTDTQYF
NA | TRBJ1-3 | TRBV25-1 | NA | TGTGCCAGCAGTGAAGTACTCGGCTCTGGAAACACCATATATTTT | CASSEVLGSGNTIYF
NA | TRBJ1-2 | TRBV6-6 | few | TGTGCCAGCAGTTACTCTACAGGTCACTATGGCTACACCTTC | CASSYSTGHYGYTF
NA | TRBJ1-1 | TRBV7-2 | few | TGTGCCAGCAGCCAGTCGGGGGGCACTGAAGCTTTCTTT | CASSQSGGTEAFF
NA | TRBJ1-5 | TRBV6-1 | NA | TGTGTCAGCACCCTACGGGCAGGGTGGTATCAGCCCCAGCATTTT | CVSTLRAGWYQPQHF
TRBD2 | TRBJ2-1 | TRBV5-4 | once | TGTGCCAGCAGCCGGACTAGCGGGGGCCTTAGCTCCTACAATGAGCAGTTCTTC | CASSRTSGGLSSYNEQFF
NA | TRBJ1-2 | TRBV5-1 | NA | TGCGCCAGCAGCTTAAGTAGGGACTCCTATGGCTACACCTTC | CASSLSRDSYGYTF
TRBD2 | TRBJ2-5 | TRBV5-1 | NA | TGCGCCAGCAGCTTACGACTAGCACAAGAGACCCAGTACTTC | CASSLRLAQETQYF
TRBD1 | TRBJ1-2 | TRBV6-5 | NA | TGTGCCAGCAGAACGGGACAGGGGGCTTATGGCTACACCTTC | CASRTGQGAYGYTF
TRBD1 | TRBJ1-2 | TRBV6-1 | NA | TGTGCCAGCAGTCGGACAGGCTATGGCTACACCTTC | CASSRTGYGYTF
NA | TRBJ2-7 | TRBV14 | NA | TGTGCCAGCAGCCAAGGAGTTTTAAGGCGACGGGAGTCGGGGGAGCAGTACTTC | CASSQGVLRRRESGEQYF
TRBD2 | TRBJ2-1 | TRBV4-3 | NA | TGCGCCAGCAGCCAAGCTAGCGGAGCCTACAATGAGCAGTTCTTC | CASSQASGAYNEQFF